Listed here is a single T cell receptor (beta chain). Its cognate antigen is unknown. CDR3 length: 13 residues. CDR1 and CDR2 from the germline V gene are SNHLY and FYNNEI. Trimming removed 5 bases from V and 4 bases from J, with 11 bases in between. The entry originates in a study of cytomegalovirus exposure and HLA in healthy donors. Primers: 60 Vbeta forward and 13 Jbeta reverse. This table comes from immunoSEQ multiplex PCR, and its TCRdb copy is limited to in-frame clones, with some not included. The profile covers tens of thousands of clones, with 75% appearing a single time and approximately 2% taken by the ten largest. Study outcomes and limitations: A later analysis linked a missense variant in DCLRE1C to the trimming of TCR beta V and J genes.

The receptor was derived from a man aged 35-49 years in good health and CMV-seronegative. The chain couples TRBV2 to TRBJ1-2; unclear D gene. Sequencing was carried out using PBMCs. In nucleotides, the CDR3 is TGTGCCAGCAGTCAGGTCGTCGGCTATGGCTACACCTTC. Translation gives CASSQVVGYGYTF.